The 6 T cell receptor beta chains below all came from one sample that was sequenced in a study of beta chain features in type 1 diabetes. Findings of the study overall: Patients with Type 1 diabetes showed moderately but significantly shorter TCRB CDR3s in all four CD4+ subsets.

Expressed TCRB transcripts got sequenced, as all isolated RNA was reverse transcribed. Sequenced by immunoSEQ multiplex PCR; TCRdb stores in-frame clones only, minus some. The repertoire holds about 280,000 clones, with 15% as singletons. No cognate antigen is known for these TCRs. Input material: naive CD4+ T cells from blood. These receptors were obtained from a man younger than 30 with type 1 diabetes.

The chain joins TRBV30 to TRBJ1-1; no clear D. The CDR3 covers 13 residues. CDR1 and CDR2 from the germline V gene are GTSNPN and SVGIG (reference sequence). The V and J ends lost 0 bases and 12 bases respectively, with 17 bases between them. CDR3 nucleotides: TGTGCCTGGAGTGTAAGGGAAGCGGGCTTATCTTTCTTT. It yields the protein CAWSVREAGLSFF.

The chain joins TRBV7-9 to TRBJ1-1; the D is unclear. Germline V gives CDR1 SEHNR, CDR2 FQNEAQ (reference sequence). This CDR3 has 15 residues. V dropped 0 bases and J dropped 4 bases, with 12 bases sitting between them. This CDR3 reads CASSLAMTGGTEAFF. In DNA, the CDR3 is TGTGCCAGCAGCTTAGCAATGACCGGAGGCACTGAAGCTTTCTTT.

This clone showed up just a few times. The chain has TRBV27 and TRBJ2-7; D gene uncertain. V was cut by 4 bases and J by 1 base, with 8 bases left in between. The CDR3 has 13 residues. Germline CDR1 and CDR2: MNHEY and SMNVEV (reference sequence). The DNA for the CDR3 is TGTGCCAGCAGTTCTCAACAGTCCTACGAGCAGTACTTC. It codes for CASSSQQSYEQYF.

This clone was picked up a small number of times. This chain links TRBV27 with TRBJ2-7, with 9 bases lining up with TRBD1. CDR1 is MNHEY and CDR2 is SMNVEV in the germline V gene (reference sequence). The CDR3 totals 13 residues. Losses at the gene ends were 4 bases for V and 2 bases for J; bases not matched to a gene: 0. CDR3 DNA: TGTGCCAGCAGTTGGGACAGGGCCTACGAGCAGTACTTC. Protein sequence: CASSWDRAYEQYF.

This clone has only a few counts. CDR3 bases: TGCGCCAGCAGCCAGGGACTAGCGGGCTTAAGCTCCTACAATGAGCAGTTCTTC. This encodes CASSQGLAGLSSYNEQFF. The chain carries TRBV4-1 and TRBJ2-1; 12 positions agree with TRBD2. The CDR3 has 18 amino acids. J lost 0 bases, V lost 3 bases, and 6 bases had no gene match. Germline CDR1 MGHRA, CDR2 YSYEKL.

This clone showed up just a few times. This chain uses TRBV11-2 with TRBJ2-7; the D gene is possibly TRBD1 (5 bases). The CDR3 has 13 amino acids. Deletions cut 4 bases from V and 5 bases from J, with 12 bases between. CDR1 SGHAT and CDR2 FQNNGV come from the germline V gene. The CDR3, as DNA: TGTGCCAGCAGCTCGCCTAGGGGCCACGAGCAGTACTTC. The encoded protein is CASSSPRGHEQYF.